This T cell receptor beta chain was sequenced in a study of blood T cells in healthy people across ages. This clonotype was detected only a few times. A second PCR of 7 to 11 cycles used a sample-barcoded 5' primer and a J-beta primer mix. TCRdb independently ran MiXCR on the 5' RACE reads; one entry per CDR3 protein. The sample holds 850,000 to 1,300,000 distinct CDR3 sequences, more than 40% seen once. The V end was cut by 0 bases, the J end by 4 bases, with 17 bases between. CDR1 and CDR2 from the germline V gene are LGHNA and YNFKEQ. This CDR3 comprises 17 residues. The J gene is TRBJ2-3, the V gene TRBV4-2, with a possible D match to TRBD1 (6 bases). The sequence derives from a woman aged 60 to 75 in good health. Sample: blood. CDR3 DNA sequence: TGTGCCAGCAGCCAAGATCTCCGGGCAGGGGTTGCAGATACGCAGTATTTT. Translation: CASSQDLRAGVADTQYF.